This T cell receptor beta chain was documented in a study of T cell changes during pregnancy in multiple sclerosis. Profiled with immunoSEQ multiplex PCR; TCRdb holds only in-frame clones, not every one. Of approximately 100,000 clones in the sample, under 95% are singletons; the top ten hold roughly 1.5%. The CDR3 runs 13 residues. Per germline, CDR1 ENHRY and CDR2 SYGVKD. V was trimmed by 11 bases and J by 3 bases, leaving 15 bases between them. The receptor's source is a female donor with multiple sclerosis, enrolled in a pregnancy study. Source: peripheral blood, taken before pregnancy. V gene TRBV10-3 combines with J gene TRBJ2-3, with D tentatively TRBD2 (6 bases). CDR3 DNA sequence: TGTGCCCACGGCGGGGCGGGTACAGATACGCAGTATTTT. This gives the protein CAHGGAGTDTQYF.